This T cell receptor (beta chain) was captured in a study of T cells in Graves' hyperthyroidism and ophthalmopathy. Study context: Peripheral blood was acquired at first diagnosis, ahead of any therapy whatsoever. Study-level findings and limits: With a median lead of approximately 6.4 months before onset, the model predicted ophthalmopathy.

Many counts were recorded for this clonotype. What it binds is unknown. The ends were cut back, 6 bases at V and 0 bases at J, with 12 bases in the middle. CDR3 size: 15 residues. Germline V CDR1 and CDR2: MDHEN, SYDVKM. Amplification targeted TCR beta CDR3 regions from RNA transcripts. An initial round of RT-PCR targeting the TCR CDR3 relied on the HTBI primer set. TCRdb recomputed calls from the multiplex PCR reads with MiXCR, one row per CDR3 protein. The repertoire includes 240,000 or so distinct CDR3 sequences, less than 20% of them detected once, and 28% sits in the top ten. The J gene is TRBJ1-5, the V gene TRBV28, with D perhaps matching TRBD1 (5 bases). The receptor was isolated from a woman aged 18-29 years with Graves' ophthalmopathy. The source material was blood. CDR3 protein: CASRKDRNSNQPQHF. Here the CDR3 DNA reads TGTGCCAGCAGAAAAGACAGAAATAGCAATCAGCCCCAGCATTTT.